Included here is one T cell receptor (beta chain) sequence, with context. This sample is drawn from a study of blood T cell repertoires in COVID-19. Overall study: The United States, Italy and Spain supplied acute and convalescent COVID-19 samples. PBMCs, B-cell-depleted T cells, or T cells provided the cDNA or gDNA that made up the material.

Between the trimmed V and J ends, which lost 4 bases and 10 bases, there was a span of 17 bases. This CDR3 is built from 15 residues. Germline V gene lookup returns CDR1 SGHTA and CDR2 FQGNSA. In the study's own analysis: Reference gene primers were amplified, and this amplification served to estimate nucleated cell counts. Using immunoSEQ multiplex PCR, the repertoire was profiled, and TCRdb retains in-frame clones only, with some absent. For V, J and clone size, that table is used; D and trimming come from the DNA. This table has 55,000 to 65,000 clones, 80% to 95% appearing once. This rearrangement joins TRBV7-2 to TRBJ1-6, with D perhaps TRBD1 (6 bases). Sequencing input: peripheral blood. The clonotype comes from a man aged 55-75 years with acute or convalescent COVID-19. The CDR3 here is CASSSNTGRRSPLHF. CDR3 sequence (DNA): TGTGCCAGCAGCTCTAACACAGGGAGAAGGTCACCCCTCCACTTT.